This T cell receptor (beta chain) was profiled in a study of response to subunit inactivated influenza vaccine. Points from the study as a whole: That few new T cells are recruited by each seasonal influenza vaccination was the authors' suggestion.

Worth noting for this clonotype: What it recognizes is unknown.

TCRdb re-derived calls from the RT-PCR reads in MiXCR, one entry per CDR3 protein. The profile shows around 520,000 distinct CDR3 sequences, around 11% of them singletons. There are 12 residues in the CDR3. Germline values: CDR1 MDHEN, CDR2 SYDVKM. Trimming shortened V by 8 bases and J by 3 bases, and 10 bases separated the two germline ends. This chain joins TRBV28 and TRBJ2-5, with D tentatively TRBD2 (6 bases). Sample: PBMCs from blood, taken on the day of vaccination. The sequence derives from a man between 50 and 59 years old who received an inactivated influenza vaccine. The CDR3 loop reads CASYEREETQYF. For the CDR3, the DNA is TGTGCCAGCTATGAGCGGGAAGAGACCCAGTACTTC.